Listed below are T cell receptor beta chains from one sample, sequenced in a study of cytomegalovirus exposure and HLA in healthy donors. Profiled with immunoSEQ multiplex PCR; TCRdb holds only in-frame clones, not every one. The table has roughly 200,000 clones, under 70% seen once. Sequenced material: PBMCs. All receptors come from a man aged 35 to 55 in good health and CMV-seropositive. Both conserved end residues are part of each CDR3. The D gene is left open where the match is weak. Clone size appears in some rows only: once, few, many, or a class for an expanded clone.

CDR3 DNA: TGTGCCAGCAGCTTGGTCGGGGATCAGCCCCAGCATTTT
CDR3 protein: CASSLVGDQPQHF
J gene: TRBJ1-5
V gene: TRBV5-8
clone size: .
D gene: .

CDR3 DNA: TGTGCCAGCAGCACAGACCCTGAGGGCTACAATGAGCAGTTCTTC
CDR3 protein: CASSTDPEGYNEQFF
J gene: TRBJ2-1
V gene: TRBV5-6
clone size: .
D gene: .

CDR3 DNA: TGTGCCACCAGCAGAGAACTAGCGGTCTACGAGCAGTACTTC
CDR3 protein: CATSRELAVYEQYF
J gene: TRBJ2-7
V gene: TRBV15
clone size: .
D gene: TRBD2

CDR3 DNA: TGTGCCAGCAGCGATCCGCCCGCGGGGGTCACAGATACGCAGTATTTT
CDR3 protein: CASSDPPAGVTDTQYF
J gene: TRBJ2-3
V gene: TRBV7-2
clone size: .
D gene: TRBD2

CDR3 DNA: TGTGCCAGTAGAGTCCACGCGAGCAATCAGCCCCAGCATTTT
CDR3 protein: CASRVHASNQPQHF
J gene: TRBJ1-5
V gene: TRBV19
clone size: .
D gene: .

CDR3 DNA: TGTGCAACCAAGGGGGCGGCGTTTCAGTACTTC
CDR3 protein: CATKGAAFQYF
J gene: TRBJ2-5
V gene: TRBV6-5
clone size: .
D gene: TRBD1

CDR3 DNA: TGCGCCAGCAGCCAAGATTCGAGGAAGGGACAGGGAGAAGATACGCAGTATTTT
CDR3 protein: CASSQDSRKGQGEDTQYF
J gene: TRBJ2-3
V gene: TRBV4-3
clone size: .
D gene: TRBD1

CDR3 DNA: TGCGCCAGCAGCAGTAGGACTCTGTCCTACGAGCAGTACTTC
CDR3 protein: CASSSRTLSYEQYF
J gene: TRBJ2-7
V gene: TRBV5-1
clone size: .
D gene: .

CDR3 DNA: TGTGCCAGCAGCTGGGGTACAGGGAACGAGCAGTACTTC
CDR3 protein: CASSWGTGNEQYF
J gene: TRBJ2-7
V gene: TRBV5-4
clone size: .
D gene: .

CDR3 DNA: TGTGCCAGCAGTGACAGACCCGAAAACACTGAAGCTTTCTTT
CDR3 protein: CASSDRPENTEAFF
J gene: TRBJ1-1
V gene: TRBV6-6
clone size: .
D gene: .

CDR3 DNA: TGTGCCAGCAGTTACAGGGCTGACAATCAGCCCCAGCATTTT
CDR3 protein: CASSYRADNQPQHF
J gene: TRBJ1-5
V gene: TRBV2
clone size: .
D gene: .

CDR3 DNA: TGTGCCAGCAGCTTGGCCGAGCGGGGGGGATACAATGAGCAGTTCTTC
CDR3 protein: CASSLAERGGYNEQFF
J gene: TRBJ2-1
V gene: TRBV5-4
clone size: .
D gene: TRBD2

CDR3 DNA: TGTGCCAGCAATAACGGAGGGTCCTACAATGAGCAGTTCTTC
CDR3 protein: CASNNGGSYNEQFF
J gene: TRBJ2-1
V gene: TRBV6-5
clone size: .
D gene: .

CDR3 DNA: TGTGCCAGCAGCTCGGGACAGGGCACTGAAGCTTTCTTT
CDR3 protein: CASSSGQGTEAFF
J gene: TRBJ1-1
V gene: TRBV7-2
clone size: .
D gene: TRBD1

CDR3 DNA: TGCGCCAGCAGCTCCGGCCGGGTCCCTGAACCGGCGAACACCGGGGAGCTGTTTTTT
CDR3 protein: CASSSGRVPEPANTGELFF
J gene: TRBJ2-2
V gene: TRBV5-1
clone size: .
D gene: .

CDR3 DNA: TGCAGCGGCGGGGACGGCTCTAACTATGGCTACACCTTC
CDR3 protein: CSGGDGSNYGYTF
J gene: TRBJ1-2
V gene: TRBV29-1
clone size: .
D gene: .

CDR3 DNA: TGTGCCAGCAGTTCCTCCGGGAATAGCAATCAGCCCCAGCATTTT
CDR3 protein: CASSSSGNSNQPQHF
J gene: TRBJ1-5
V gene: TRBV6-6
clone size: .
D gene: .

CDR3 DNA: TGTGCCAGCAGCTTGGCGTTGGGGAGATACGAGCAGTACTTC
CDR3 protein: CASSLALGRYEQYF
J gene: TRBJ2-7
V gene: TRBV5-5
clone size: .
D gene: .

CDR3 DNA: TGTGCCAGCAGTGGCCCAGGGGATGCCTATGGCTACACCTTC
CDR3 protein: CASSGPGDAYGYTF
J gene: TRBJ1-2
V gene: TRBV6-1
clone size: .
D gene: .

CDR3 DNA: TGTGCCAGCAGTGAAACCCAGCGAGGGACCCAGTACTTC
CDR3 protein: CASSETQRGTQYF
J gene: TRBJ2-5
V gene: TRBV6-1
clone size: few
D gene: .

CDR3 DNA: TGTGCCAGCAGTGAGGGGGGTGGGGGGAACACTGAAGCTTTCTTT
CDR3 protein: CASSEGGGGNTEAFF
J gene: TRBJ1-1
V gene: TRBV2
clone size: .
D gene: .

CDR3 DNA: TGCGCCAGCAGCTTGGTAGGGGGTGCCTACAATGAGCAGTTCTTC
CDR3 protein: CASSLVGGAYNEQFF
J gene: TRBJ2-1
V gene: TRBV5-1
clone size: few
D gene: .

CDR3 DNA: TGTGCCACCAGCCCAGAGGGCGGGGCTAATGAAAAACTGTTTTTT
CDR3 protein: CATSPEGGANEKLFF
J gene: TRBJ1-4
V gene: TRBV15
clone size: .
D gene: .

CDR3 DNA: TGTGCCAGCAGCTGGGCCCGGCGGGGCACTGAAGCTTTCTTT
CDR3 protein: CASSWARRGTEAFF
J gene: TRBJ1-1
V gene: TRBV7-2
clone size: .
D gene: .

CDR3 DNA: TGTGCCAGCAGCTCCCGGGACAGAGCCAACTATGGCTACACCTTC
CDR3 protein: CASSSRDRANYGYTF
J gene: TRBJ1-2
V gene: TRBV7-9
clone size: .
D gene: TRBD1

CDR3 DNA: TGTGCCAGCGGCCTCCTCGGACAGCGCAATCAGCCCCAGCATTTT
CDR3 protein: CASGLLGQRNQPQHF
J gene: TRBJ1-5
V gene: TRBV6-1
clone size: .
D gene: .

CDR3 DNA: TGCGCCAGCAGCCAAGATAATGGGCGGGGAGTAAACAATGAGCAGTTCTTC
CDR3 protein: CASSQDNGRGVNNEQFF
J gene: TRBJ2-1
V gene: TRBV4-1
clone size: .
D gene: .

CDR3 DNA: TGTGCCAGCGGGACAGAGGGAAGGGGCACTGAAGCTTTCTTT
CDR3 protein: CASGTEGRGTEAFF
J gene: TRBJ1-1
V gene: TRBV6-5
clone size: .
D gene: TRBD1

CDR3 DNA: TGTGCCAGCAGTGAATCGGGACAGGGGACCTATGGCTACACCTTC
CDR3 protein: CASSESGQGTYGYTF
J gene: TRBJ1-2
V gene: TRBV6-1
clone size: .
D gene: TRBD1

CDR3 DNA: TGTGCCAGCAGTTACTCTGGACTTGGGATGTACGGCTACACCTTC
CDR3 protein: CASSYSGLGMYGYTF
J gene: TRBJ1-2
V gene: TRBV6-5
clone size: few
D gene: .

CDR3 DNA: TGTGCCAGTTCTCTACTAGCGGGGGATCATAATGAGCAGTTCTTC
CDR3 protein: CASSLLAGDHNEQFF
J gene: TRBJ2-1
V gene: TRBV19
clone size: once
D gene: TRBD2

CDR3 DNA: TGTGCCAGCAGCTCACTAGGGAGCTCTGGGGCCAACGTCCTGACTTTC
CDR3 protein: CASSSLGSSGANVLTF
J gene: TRBJ2-6
V gene: TRBV5-4
clone size: .
D gene: .

CDR3 DNA: TGCGCCAGTTGGGACAGGCCCCCTTCACCCCTCCACTTT
CDR3 protein: CASWDRPPSPLHF
J gene: TRBJ1-6
V gene: TRBV10-2
clone size: .
D gene: TRBD1

CDR3 DNA: TGTGCCAGCAGCTTACTGGCAGGCTTTAATGAAAAACTGTTTTTT
CDR3 protein: CASSLLAGFNEKLFF
J gene: TRBJ1-4
V gene: TRBV11-2
clone size: .
D gene: .

CDR3 DNA: TGTGCCAGCAGCTTGGATAGCGGGGCCTACAATGAGCAGTTCTTC
CDR3 protein: CASSLDSGAYNEQFF
J gene: TRBJ2-1
V gene: TRBV5-4
clone size: .
D gene: TRBD2

CDR3 DNA: TGTGCCAGCAGCCCGCAGGGGGTCACTGAAGCTTTCTTT
CDR3 protein: CASSPQGVTEAFF
J gene: TRBJ1-1
V gene: TRBV2
clone size: .
D gene: TRBD1

CDR3 DNA: TGTGCCAGCCCGCCTAGGGGTGGGACTGAAGCTTTCTTT
CDR3 protein: CASPPRGGTEAFF
J gene: TRBJ1-1
V gene: TRBV6-6
clone size: .
D gene: .

CDR3 DNA: TGTGCCAGCAGCGCTGACAGGGCGTTAACAGATACGCAGTATTTT
CDR3 protein: CASSADRALTDTQYF
J gene: TRBJ2-3
V gene: TRBV2
clone size: .
D gene: TRBD1

CDR3 DNA: TGTGCCAGCAGTGATAGGGGACAGAATGAAAAACTGTTTTTT
CDR3 protein: CASSDRGQNEKLFF
J gene: TRBJ1-4
V gene: TRBV2
clone size: .
D gene: TRBD1

CDR3 DNA: TGCGCCAGCAGCCATGAAACAGGTCGTGAAGCTTTCTTT
CDR3 protein: CASSHETGREAFF
J gene: TRBJ1-1
V gene: TRBV4-1
clone size: once
D gene: .

CDR3 DNA: TGCGCCAGCAGCCAGTATCAGGGGGGTACTGAAGCTTTCTTT
CDR3 protein: CASSQYQGGTEAFF
J gene: TRBJ1-1
V gene: TRBV5-1
clone size: .
D gene: TRBD1

CDR3 DNA: TGTGCCAGCAGCTTAGACAAAACAGTGACCCAGTACTTC
CDR3 protein: CASSLDKTVTQYF
J gene: TRBJ2-5
V gene: TRBV7-2
clone size: .
D gene: .

CDR3 DNA: TGCGCCAGCAGCCAAGATCACTGGGACAGCAACTCCGAGCAGTACTTC
CDR3 protein: CASSQDHWDSNSEQYF
J gene: TRBJ2-7
V gene: TRBV4-1
clone size: .
D gene: TRBD1

CDR3 DNA: TGCGCCAGCAGCCAAGTTTTAAGGGAGAACTACGAGCAGTACTTC
CDR3 protein: CASSQVLRENYEQYF
J gene: TRBJ2-7
V gene: TRBV4-1
clone size: few
D gene: .

CDR3 DNA: TGCGCCAGCAGTGAGGGGGCCCGCTACGAGCAGTACTTC
CDR3 protein: CASSEGARYEQYF
J gene: TRBJ2-7
V gene: TRBV10-2
clone size: .
D gene: .

CDR3 DNA: TGCGCCACCAGAAGTCGAGGGAACACTGAAGCTTTCTTT
CDR3 protein: CATRSRGNTEAFF
J gene: TRBJ1-1
V gene: TRBV10-1
clone size: many
D gene: .

CDR3 DNA: TGTGCCAGCAGCTTAGATCAGGGTAGGGACACTGAAGCTTTCTTT
CDR3 protein: CASSLDQGRDTEAFF
J gene: TRBJ1-1
V gene: TRBV11-2
clone size: .
D gene: .

CDR3 DNA: TGTGCCAGCAGCGTAGTTCGGTCTAATGAAAAACTGTTTTTT
CDR3 protein: CASSVVRSNEKLFF
J gene: TRBJ1-4
V gene: TRBV9
clone size: .
D gene: .

CDR3 DNA: TGTGCCAGCAGCGTAGATCAAGGGAGCTATGGCTACACCTTC
CDR3 protein: CASSVDQGSYGYTF
J gene: TRBJ1-2
V gene: TRBV9
clone size: .
D gene: .

CDR3 DNA: TGCGCCAGTACTGAGGGGACAGGGGGTGTTGAGACCCAGTACTTC
CDR3 protein: CASTEGTGGVETQYF
J gene: TRBJ2-5
V gene: TRBV5-1
clone size: .
D gene: TRBD1

CDR3 DNA: TGTGCCAGCAGCTTCCGGGCGGGGGGCCCCGGGGAGCTGTTTTTT
CDR3 protein: CASSFRAGGPGELFF
J gene: TRBJ2-2
V gene: TRBV11-3
clone size: .
D gene: TRBD2